This TCR beta chain stems from a study of identical twins. The study, taken as a whole, reports: Insertions ran lower in abundant cord blood beta clonotypes, though not in memory repertoires.

This clonotype has only a few counts. Antigen unknown. Deletions cut 4 bases from V and 3 bases from J, with 10 bases between. This CDR3 contains 13 residues. Germline CDR1 reads MGHRA; CDR2 reads YSYEKL. A universal primer binding site was introduced by template switching. The final cDNA contained unique molecular identifiers. TCRdb independently ran MiXCR on the 5' RACE reads; one entry per CDR3 protein. Among more than 1.5 million distinct CDR3 sequences, around a third were seen once, and the ten largest hold about 0.25%. The rearrangement joins TRBV4-1 to TRBJ2-7; D gene ambiguous. The TCR was taken from a newborn girl in good health. The sequenced sample was cord blood. The CDR3 DNA reads TGCGCCAGCAGCCCTGTCCTTGGCTACGAGCAGTACTTC. Translated, it gives CASSPVLGYEQYF.